This is a list of T cell receptor beta chains from one sample in a study of molecular identifiers for immune sequencing clone quantification. TCRdb fed the PCR reads into MiXCR, producing one record per CDR3 protein. The sample has 100,000 or so distinct CDR3 sequences, roughly 38% seen once. The specimen was naive CD8+ T cells from blood, with Jurkat cell RNA spiked in. The source of these receptors is a human donor in good health. Some libraries in this study had Jurkat cell RNA spiked in. CDR3s include the opening cysteine and the closing phenylalanine or tryptophan. Fields, in order: V gene, J gene, CDR3 protein.

v_gene: TRBV21-1; j_gene: TRBJ2-5; CDR3aa: CASTLETQGTQYF
v_gene: TRBV13; j_gene: TRBJ1-3; CDR3aa: CASSGDRGNTIYF
v_gene: TRBV28; j_gene: TRBJ2-1; CDR3aa: CASSLDFHNEQFF
v_gene: TRBV28; j_gene: TRBJ1-1; CDR3aa: CASRRDSFYTEAFF
v_gene: TRBV12-3/TRBV12-4; j_gene: TRBJ1-5; CDR3aa: CASSLVSNLPQHF
v_gene: TRBV28; j_gene: TRBJ2-4; CDR3aa: CASTKDAGPKNIQYF
v_gene: TRBV11-3; j_gene: TRBJ2-5; CDR3aa: CASSSGLAGGHGNQETQYF
v_gene: TRBV28; j_gene: TRBJ2-3; CDR3aa: CASSSWTSIYTDTQYF
v_gene: TRBV4-3; j_gene: TRBJ2-7; CDR3aa: CASSQDTNYEQYF
v_gene: TRBV21-1; j_gene: TRBJ2-3; CDR3aa: CASKPSRLAEILTPSGDTQNF
v_gene: TRBV10-3; j_gene: TRBJ2-7; CDR3aa: CAISNRIYAQYF
v_gene: TRBV5-6; j_gene: TRBJ2-3; CDR3aa: CANPGGLGDTQYF
v_gene: TRBV28; j_gene: TRBJ2-2; CDR3aa: CASSLIETGELFF
v_gene: TRBV24-1; j_gene: TRBJ1-4; CDR3aa: CATASSSEKLFF
v_gene: TRBV6-5; j_gene: TRBJ2-7; CDR3aa: CASSYADRGAEQYF
v_gene: TRBV15; j_gene: TRBJ2-1; CDR3aa: CATAEPSSLYNEQFF